This T cell receptor beta chain was sequenced during a study of blood T cell repertoires in COVID-19. This clone was seen only once. Sequencing was performed with immunoSEQ multiplex PCR; in TCRdb, only in-frame clones are kept and a portion is missing. This table holds tens of thousands of clones, 80% to 90% found once. The sample taken for sequencing was peripheral blood. The sequence was collected from a man in his fifties with active COVID-19.

The CDR3 loop reads CASSLRQGTYEQYF. Here the CDR3 DNA reads TGTGCCAGCAGCCTTCGACAGGGAACCTACGAGCAGTACTTC. V is TRBV6-2 or TRBV6-3 and J is TRBJ2-7; 7 bases match TRBD1. Germline CDR1 reads MNHEY; CDR2 reads SVGEGT. This CDR3 region has 14 residues. The ends lost 6 bases at V and 2 bases at J; junction bases unmatched: 7.